The present TCR beta chain was sequenced within a study of cytomegalovirus exposure and HLA in healthy donors. These donors were members of the roughly 110-subject validation cohort, a group separate from the roughly 670-subject first cohort. Generated by immunoSEQ multiplex PCR, the TCRdb table keeps only in-frame clones and is missing some. The sample has 45,000 to 70,000 clones; around nine tenths are singletons. The germline V gene has CDR1 MGHRA and CDR2 YSYEKL. V was clipped by 1 base and J by 8 bases; unmatched bases: 8. This CDR3 spans 15 amino acids. The origin of this receptor is a young man in good health and CMV-seronegative. V and J are TRBV4-1 and TRBJ2-1; 7 nucleotides line up with TRBD2. The source material was PBMCs. The CDR3 region is CASSQVAGEGYEQFF. The CDR3 DNA is TGCGCCAGCAGCCAAGTCGCGGGGGAGGGGTATGAGCAGTTCTTC.